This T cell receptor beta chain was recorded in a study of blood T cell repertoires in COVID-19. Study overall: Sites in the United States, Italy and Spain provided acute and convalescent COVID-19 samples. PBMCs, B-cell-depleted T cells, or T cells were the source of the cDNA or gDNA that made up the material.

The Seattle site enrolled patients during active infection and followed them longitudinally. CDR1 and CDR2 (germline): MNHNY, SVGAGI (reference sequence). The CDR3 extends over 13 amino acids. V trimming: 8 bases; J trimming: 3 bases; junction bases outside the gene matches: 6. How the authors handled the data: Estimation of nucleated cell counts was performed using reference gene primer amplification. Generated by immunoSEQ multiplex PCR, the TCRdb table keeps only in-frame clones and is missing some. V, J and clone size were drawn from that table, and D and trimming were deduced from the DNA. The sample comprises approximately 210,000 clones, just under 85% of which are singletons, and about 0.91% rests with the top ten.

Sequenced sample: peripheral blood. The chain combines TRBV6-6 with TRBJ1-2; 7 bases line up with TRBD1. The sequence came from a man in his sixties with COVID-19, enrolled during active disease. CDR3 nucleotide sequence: TGTGCCAGCGATACAGGGGCCGACTATGGCTACACCTTC. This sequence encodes CASDTGADYGYTF.